Following are 24 T cell receptor beta chains from one sample sequenced in a study of beta chain features in type 1 diabetes. Study-wide findings and caveats: When Type 1 diabetes patients were examined, their TCRB CDR3s proved moderately but significantly shorter in all four CD4+ subsets.

Every bit of the isolated RNA underwent reverse transcription, so sequencing read expressed TCRB transcripts. This table comes from immunoSEQ multiplex PCR, and its TCRdb copy is limited to in-frame clones, with some not included. The table shows 300,000 to 450,000 clones, with around 13% occurring only once. Antigens of these TCRs are unknown. Specimen: naive CD4+ T cells from blood. These TCRs come from a woman under 30 with type 1 diabetes.

The rearrangement uses TRBV7-2 and TRBJ2-3, with D perhaps TRBD2 (5 bases). Germline V gives CDR1 SGHTA, CDR2 FQGNSA. Trimming removed 0 bases from V and 4 bases from J, with 8 bases in between. The CDR3 has 14 residues. The CDR3 DNA follows: TGTGCCAGCAGCTTAGCACTAGGCCCAGATACGCAGTATTTT. Residues: CASSLALGPDTQYF. The full variable domain, rest sourced from reference TRBV7-2 and TRBJ2-3, is GAGVSQSPSNKVTEKGKDVELRCDPISGHTALYWYRQSLGQGLEFLIYFQGNSAPDKSGLPSDRFSAERTGGSVSTLTIQRTQQEDSAVYLCASSLALGPDTQYFGPGTRLTVL.

This CDR3 reads CASSQDLGQAETQYF. In DNA, the CDR3 is TGCGCCAGCAGCCAAGATCTGGGACAGGCAGAGACCCAGTACTTC. V and J are TRBV4-3 and TRBJ2-5; 8 nucleotides agree with TRBD1. Germline V lookup: CDR1 LGHNA, CDR2 YSLEER. The ends lost 0 bases at V and 4 bases at J; junction bases unmatched: 4. This CDR3 has 15 residues.

This clone was seen a handful of times. This chain uses TRBV2 with TRBJ2-1, with 8 bases fitting TRBD2. The CDR3 contains 11 residues. Germline CDR1 reads SNHLY; CDR2 reads FYNNEI. The V segment lost 6 bases and the J segment 15 bases; nucleotides outside the gene matches: 7. CDR3 nucleotides: TGTGCCAGCAGGACAGGACTAGCTCCGTTCTTC. Translation: CASRTGLAPFF. The complete variable domain, with remaining parts taken from reference TRBV2 and TRBJ2-1, reads EPEVTQTPSHQVTQMGQEVILRCVPISNHLYFYWYRQILGQKVEFLVSFYNNEISEKSEIFDDQFSVERPDGSNFTLKIRSTKLEDSAMYFCASRTGLAPFFGPGTRLTVL.

The chain couples TRBV28 to TRBJ1-5; TRBD1 agrees at 7 bases. The CDR3 is made up of 15 amino acids. The junction had 4 bases not matched to a gene; V was cut back by 2 bases and J by 3 bases. Germline CDR1 and CDR2: MDHEN and SYDVKM. The CDR3 DNA reads as TGTGCCAGCAGTTTAGGGACAGTGAACAATCAGCCCCAGCATTTT. This translates into CASSLGTVNNQPQHF. The variable domain in full, with the rest retrieved from reference TRBV28 and TRBJ1-5, is DVKVTQSSRYLVKRTGEKVFLECVQDMDHENMFWYRQDPGLGLRLIYFSYDVKMKEKGDIPEGYSVSREKKERFSLILESASTNQTSMYLCASSLGTVNNQPQHFGDGTRLSIL.

This chain connects TRBV27 to TRBJ2-3; 10 bases agree with TRBD2. The germline V gene has CDR1 MNHEY and CDR2 SMNVEV (reference sequence). The J segment lost 1 base and the V segment lost 8 bases, leaving 3 bases of the junction unmatched. This CDR3 comprises 14 residues. This chain's CDR3 is CASGTSGGTDTQYF. The CDR3 DNA reads as TGTGCCAGCGGTACTAGCGGGGGCACAGATACGCAGTATTTT.

The chain employs TRBV7-8 and TRBJ2-7; 12 bases line up with TRBD2. The germline gives CDR1 SGHVS, CDR2 FQNEAQ. J gave up 11 bases and V 7 bases, and 12 bases lay outside the gene matches. The CDR3 totals 14 residues. The CDR3 DNA reads TGTGCCAGCACCCCGGGACTAGCGGGCGGTGGGGAGTACTTC. Its protein product is CASTPGLAGGGEYF.

In this sample, this clone turned up a few times. The rearrangement joins TRBV13 to TRBJ1-6, with no clear D. The germline V gene encodes CDR1 PRHDT and CDR2 FYEKMQ (reference sequence). V gave up 5 bases and J gave up 12 bases, with 14 bases separating them. This CDR3 region has 13 residues. In nucleotides, the CDR3 is TGTGCCAGCAGCCAGGCGTCGTTCGGACCCCTCCACTTT. Amino acids: CASSQASFGPLHF.

The chain carries TRBV28 and TRBJ2-5; D is uncertain. Germline CDR1 is MDHEN and CDR2 is SYDVKM. Trimming shortened V by 6 bases and J by 0 bases, and 5 bases separated the two germline ends. CDR3 size: 12 residues. CDR3 region: CASRSYQETQYF. The CDR3 coding sequence is TGTGCCAGCAGGTCGTACCAAGAGACCCAGTACTTC.

The chain joins TRBV7-2 to TRBJ2-5, with D possibly TRBD1 on 5 matching bases. Germline assignment: CDR1 SGHTA and CDR2 FQGNSA. The CDR3 has 13 amino acids. Trimming took off 5 bases at V and 3 bases at J, with 10 bases between the two ends. CDR3 amino acids: CASSANRKETQYF. As DNA, the CDR3 is TGTGCCAGCAGCGCCAACAGGAAAGAGACCCAGTACTTC. Full variable domain (remainder filled in from reference TRBV7-2 and TRBJ2-5): GAGVSQSPSNKVTEKGKDVELRCDPISGHTALYWYRQSLGQGLEFLIYFQGNSAPDKSGLPSDRFSAERTGGSVSTLTIQRTQQEDSAVYLCASSANRKETQYFGPGTRLLVL.

The sample holds a few counts of this clone. The gene calls are TRBV4-3 and TRBJ2-7; tentatively, D is TRBD1 (7 bases). The ends were cut back, 4 bases at V and 1 base at J, with 14 bases in the middle. The CDR3 spans 15 residues. Germline values: CDR1 LGHNA, CDR2 YSLEER. CDR3 coding DNA: TGCGCCAGCAGCCGGGAGGACAGGACATCCTACGAGCAGTACTTC. This gives the protein CASSREDRTSYEQYF.

This chain uses TRBV10-3 with TRBJ2-1; 8 bases align to TRBD2. V gave up 6 bases and J gave up 7 bases; unmatched junction bases: 8. The CDR3 has 14 residues. Germline CDR1 is ENHRY and CDR2 is SYGVKD. The CDR3 here is CAISGTGGWNEQFF. CDR3 DNA sequence: TGTGCCATCAGCGGGACGGGAGGGTGGAATGAGCAGTTCTTC.

This clone was picked up a small number of times. This sequence joins TRBV18 and TRBJ2-5; tentatively, D is TRBD1 (6 bases). V was trimmed by 4 bases and J by 2 bases, leaving 14 bases between them. The germline CDR1 and CDR2 sequences are KGHSH and LQKENI. The CDR3 covers 15 residues. The CDR3 here is CASSRLGAWQETQYF. CDR3 nucleotides: TGTGCCAGCTCACGTCTGGGGGCTTGGCAAGAGACCCAGTACTTC.

This clone was seen a handful of times. The chain combines TRBV5-1 with TRBJ2-1, with a weak D call TRBD1 (6 bases). V lost 3 bases and J lost 2, with 12 bases in between. The CDR3 is 15 amino acids. The V gene's germline CDR1 is SGHRS and CDR2 YFSETQ. The chain's CDR3 is CASSSGTITYNEQFF. In nucleotides, the CDR3 is TGCGCCAGCAGCTCAGGGACAATAACCTACAATGAGCAGTTCTTC.

In its sample, this clone was seen a few times. The J gene is TRBJ2-1, the V gene TRBV20-1; D not resolved. The CDR3 consists of 10 residues. CDR1 and CDR2 (germline): DFQATT, SNEGSKA (reference sequence). V lost 4 bases and J 7 bases, leaving 5 bases between the germline ends. CDR3 amino acids: CSANMNEQFF. The DNA for the CDR3 is TGCAGTGCTAACATGAATGAGCAGTTCTTC.

This chain uses TRBV9 with TRBJ2-7; D possibly corresponds to TRBD2 (5 bases). CDR1 is SGDLS, CDR2 YYNGEE, per germline. The CDR3 spans 15 residues. V lost 3 bases and J lost 5, with 18 bases in between. This chain's CDR3 is CASSERGGRGDEQYF. CDR3 in DNA: TGTGCCAGCAGCGAACGAGGAGGTCGCGGTGACGAGCAGTACTTC.

This clone was seen a few times. The gene calls are TRBV29-1 and TRBJ1-2; D gene unclear. The CDR3 has 12 amino acids. The germline V and J ends were trimmed by 4 bases and 7 bases, with 13 bases remaining between them. CDR1 and CDR2 (germline): SQVTM, ANQGSEA. This CDR3 reads CSVGNLGGGYTF. The CDR3 nucleotides read TGCAGCGTTGGGAATCTAGGCGGTGGCTACACCTTC.

The chain carries TRBV30 and TRBJ1-5; a weak D match, TRBD1 (6 bases). The CDR3 totals 16 residues. From germline, CDR1 is GTSNPN and CDR2 SVGIG (reference sequence). V dropped 2 bases and J dropped 5 bases, with 19 bases sitting between them. The CDR3 region is CAWSKGLNREYQPQHF. CDR3 DNA sequence: TGTGCCTGGAGTAAGGGTCTTAACAGGGAATATCAGCCCCAGCATTTT.

CDR3 region: CASGTQGHGAFF. The DNA for the CDR3 is TGTGCTAGTGGTACACAGGGTCACGGAGCTTTCTTT. The chain is built from TRBV12-5 and TRBJ1-1; weak D call: TRBD1 (6 bases). The V gene's germline CDR1 is LGHNT and CDR2 FRNRAP. The CDR3 is 12 amino acids. The V and J ends lost 5 bases and 10 bases respectively, with 14 bases between them.

This clone was detected a few times. The V gene is TRBV29-1, the J gene TRBJ2-1; D is possibly TRBD2 (5 bases). With 4 bases removed from V and 5 bases from J, the gap between germline ends came to 18 bases. Germline-derived CDR1 and CDR2 are SQVTM and ANQGSEA. This CDR3 comprises 15 residues. CDR3 coding DNA: TGCAGCGTTGCTCTCCGGGTGCGGGCTGACAATGAGCAGTTCTTC. Protein: CSVALRVRADNEQFF.

This clone was detected only a few times. The J gene is TRBJ2-3, the V gene TRBV28, with D possibly matching TRBD2 (5 bases). Deletions cut 8 bases from V and 6 bases from J, with 9 bases between. Per germline, CDR1 MDHEN and CDR2 SYDVKM. The CDR3 consists of 11 residues. The DNA for the CDR3 is TGTGCCAGCGGCGAGCGGGATACGCAGTATTTT. Translation: CASGERDTQYF.

A few counts support this clone. The rearrangement links TRBV28 to TRBJ2-1; D gene ambiguous. This CDR3 region has 12 residues. Germline lookup yields CDR1 MDHEN and CDR2 SYDVKM. The V gene lost 4 bases and the J gene lost 4 bases, with 5 bases spanning the gap. CDR3 sequence (DNA): TGTGCCAGCAGTTGGAGATACAATGAGCAGTTCTTC. Its protein is CASSWRYNEQFF.

This sequence joins TRBV19 and TRBJ2-1, with a possible D match to TRBD2 (6 bases). This CDR3 contains 14 residues. The germline gives CDR1 LNHDA, CDR2 SQIVND (reference sequence). V gave up 6 bases and J gave up 6 bases, with 15 bases separating them. CDR3: CASSQPGLINEQFF. DNA of the CDR3: TGTGCCAGTAGCCAACCGGGACTCATCAATGAGCAGTTCTTC.

This sequence joins TRBV14 and TRBJ2-7; possibly TRBD2 for D (5 bases). Looked up from germline, CDR1 is SGHDN and CDR2 is FVKESK. The CDR3 consists of 15 residues. The V gene lost 3 bases and the J gene lost 2 bases, with 14 bases spanning the gap. The CDR3 loop is CASSQPGKKAYEQYF. The CDR3 DNA sequence: TGTGCCAGCAGCCAGCCGGGAAAGAAGGCCTACGAGCAGTACTTC.

The sample holds one count of this clone. The chain has TRBV7-3 and TRBJ2-1; 7 bases match TRBD2. Germline V gene lookup returns CDR1 SGHTA and CDR2 FQGTGA. J lost 0 bases, V lost 1 base, and 9 bases had no gene match. CDR3 length: 18 residues. The CDR3 spells CASSLIRASGTSYNEQFF. CDR3 coding DNA: TGTGCCAGCAGCTTAATTCGGGCTAGCGGCACCTCCTACAATGAGCAGTTCTTC.